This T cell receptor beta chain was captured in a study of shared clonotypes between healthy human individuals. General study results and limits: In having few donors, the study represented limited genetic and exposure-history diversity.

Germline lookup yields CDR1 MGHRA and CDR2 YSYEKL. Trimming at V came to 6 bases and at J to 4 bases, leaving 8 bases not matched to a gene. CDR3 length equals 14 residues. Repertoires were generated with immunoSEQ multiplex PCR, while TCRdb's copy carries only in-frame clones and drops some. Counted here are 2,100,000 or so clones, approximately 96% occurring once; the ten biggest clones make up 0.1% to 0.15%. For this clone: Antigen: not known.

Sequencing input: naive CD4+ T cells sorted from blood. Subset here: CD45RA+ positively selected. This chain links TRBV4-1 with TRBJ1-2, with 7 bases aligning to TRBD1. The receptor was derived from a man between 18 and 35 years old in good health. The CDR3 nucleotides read TGCGCCAGCAGACCTCCGGGACAGCTCTATGGCTACACCTTC. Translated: CASRPPGQLYGYTF.